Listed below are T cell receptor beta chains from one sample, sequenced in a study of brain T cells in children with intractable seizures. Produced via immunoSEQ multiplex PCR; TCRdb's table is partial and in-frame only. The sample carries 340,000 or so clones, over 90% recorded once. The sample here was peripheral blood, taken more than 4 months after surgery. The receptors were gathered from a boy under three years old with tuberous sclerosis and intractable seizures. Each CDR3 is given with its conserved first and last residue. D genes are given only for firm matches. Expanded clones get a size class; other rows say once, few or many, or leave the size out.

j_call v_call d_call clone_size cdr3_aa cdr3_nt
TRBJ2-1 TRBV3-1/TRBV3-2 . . CASSPLRGVYNEQFF TGTGCCAGCAGCCCCTTGAGGGGGGTCTACAATGAGCAGTTCTTC
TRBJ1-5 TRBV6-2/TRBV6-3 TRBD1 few CASSYPKTGDNQPQHF TGTGCCAGCAGTTACCCTAAGACAGGGGACAATCAGCCCCAGCATTTT
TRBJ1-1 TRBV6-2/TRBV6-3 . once CASSYYRETEAFF TGTGCCAGCAGTTACTACAGGGAAACTGAAGCTTTCTTT
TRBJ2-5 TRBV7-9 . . CASSSEEGGTEETQYF TGTGCCAGCAGCTCTGAGGAAGGGGGGACCGAAGAGACCCAGTACTTC
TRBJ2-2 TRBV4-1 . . CASSRLPNTGELFF TGCGCCAGCAGCCGCCTACCCAACACCGGGGAGCTGTTTTTT
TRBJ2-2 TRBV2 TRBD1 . CASSDRVTNTGELFF TGTGCCAGCAGCGACAGGGTTACGAACACCGGGGAGCTGTTTTTT
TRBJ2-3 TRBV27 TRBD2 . CASSLRGGRTDTQYF TGTGCCAGCAGTTTACGGGGGGGACGCACAGATACGCAGTATTTT
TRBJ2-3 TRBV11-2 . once CASSQRRGSTDTQYF TGTGCCAGCAGCCAACGACGTGGTAGCACAGATACGCAGTATTTT
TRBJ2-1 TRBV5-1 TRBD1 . CASSPETGNIDSGEQFF TGCGCCAGCAGCCCCGAGACAGGGAATATTGATTCAGGTGAGCAGTTCTTC
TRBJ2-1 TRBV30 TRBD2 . CAWSGGSGEQFF TGTGCCTGGAGTGGCGGGAGTGGTGAGCAGTTCTTC
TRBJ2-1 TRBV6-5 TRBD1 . CASRRTGGGEQFF TGTGCCAGCAGACGGACAGGGGGGGGTGAGCAGTTCTTC
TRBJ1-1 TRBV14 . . CASSSAHGREDTEAFF TGTGCCAGCAGCTCGGCACATGGGAGGGAAGACACTGAAGCTTTCTTT
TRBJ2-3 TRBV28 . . CASRVPGRTDTQYF TGTGCCAGCAGAGTCCCGGGGCGCACAGATACGCAGTATTTT
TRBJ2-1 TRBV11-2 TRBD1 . CASSSEVGQVSVNEQFF TGTGCCAGCAGCTCTGAAGTGGGACAGGTCTCAGTCAATGAGCAGTTCTTC
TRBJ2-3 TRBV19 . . CASSGLPGVKDTQYF TGTGCCAGTAGTGGTCTTCCAGGGGTAAAAGATACGCAGTATTTT
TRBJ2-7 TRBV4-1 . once CASSHTGTDLSYEQYF TGCGCCAGCAGCCACACCGGGACGGACCTATCCTACGAGCAGTACTTC
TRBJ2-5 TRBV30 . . CAWMEETQYF TGTGCCTGGATGGAGGAGACCCAGTACTTC
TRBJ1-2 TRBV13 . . CASSLGRVFGYTF TGTGCCAGCAGCTTAGGCCGGGTATTTGGCTACACCTTC
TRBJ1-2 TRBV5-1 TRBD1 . CASRYADRGLFQGHFHYGYTF TGCGCCAGCAGATATGCCGACAGGGGTCTTTTCCAGGGTCATTTTCACTATGGCTACACCTTC
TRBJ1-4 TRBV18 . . CASSPTLEGGNEKLFF TGTGCCAGCTCACCCACCTTGGAGGGGGGGAATGAAAAACTGTTTTTT
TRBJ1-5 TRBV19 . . CASSRPNSQPQHF TGTGCCAGTAGTAGACCGAACTCCCAGCCCCAGCATTTT
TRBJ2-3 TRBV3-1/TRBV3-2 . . CASSRGDTQYF TGTGCCAGCAGCCGTGGGGATACGCAGTATTTT
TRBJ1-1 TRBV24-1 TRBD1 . CATSDGDRGNTEAFF TGTGCCACCAGTGACGGGGACAGGGGGAACACTGAAGCTTTCTTT
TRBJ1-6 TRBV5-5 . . CASSSLPGHGGNSPLHF TGTGCCAGCAGCAGCCTTCCGGGACACGGTGGAAATTCACCCCTCCACTTT
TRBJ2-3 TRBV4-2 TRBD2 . CASSQDRAGGSTDTQYF TGTGCCAGCAGCCAAGATAGAGCGGGAGGGTCCACAGATACGCAGTATTTT
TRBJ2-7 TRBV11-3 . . CASGWTDAYEQYF TGTGCCAGCGGTTGGACAGACGCCTACGAGCAGTACTTC
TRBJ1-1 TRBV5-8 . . CASSLAGGRNTEAFF TGTGCCAGCAGCTTGGCGGGGGGGCGGAACACTGAAGCTTTCTTT
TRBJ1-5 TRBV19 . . CASSIARQPQPQHF TGTGCCAGTAGTATAGCGAGGCAGCCTCAGCCCCAGCATTTT
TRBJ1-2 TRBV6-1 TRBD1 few CASSEVSGGGYTF TGTGCCAGCAGTGAAGTTTCAGGGGGTGGCTACACCTTC
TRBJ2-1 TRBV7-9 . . CASSRDSSSYNEQFF TGTGCCAGCAGCCGGGACTCTAGCTCCTACAATGAGCAGTTCTTC
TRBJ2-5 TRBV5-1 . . CASSLEGRGGETQYF TGCGCCAGCAGCCTGGAGGGCAGGGGGGGAGAGACCCAGTACTTC
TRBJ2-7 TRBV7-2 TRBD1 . CASSPHGDRAFFEQYF TGTGCCAGCAGCCCCCATGGGGACAGGGCCTTCTTCGAGCAGTACTTC
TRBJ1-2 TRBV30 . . CAWSATQRNYGYTF TGTGCCTGGAGTGCGACACAACGCAACTATGGCTACACCTTC
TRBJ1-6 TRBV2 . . CASIERGAYYNSPLHF TGTGCCAGCATCGAAAGGGGGGCCTACTATAATTCACCCCTCCACTTT
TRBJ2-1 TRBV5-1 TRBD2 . CASSLVLAGMHNEQFF TGCGCCAGCAGCTTGGTGCTAGCGGGTATGCACAATGAGCAGTTCTTC
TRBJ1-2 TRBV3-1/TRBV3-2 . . CASSQDAGGYNYGYTF TGTGCCAGCAGCCAAGATGCCGGGGGTTATAACTATGGCTACACCTTC
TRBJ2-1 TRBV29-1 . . CSVVSMGQGIDEQFF TGCAGCGTTGTATCCATGGGGCAAGGCATCGATGAGCAGTTCTTC
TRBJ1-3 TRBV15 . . CATSREGSGNTIYF TGTGCCACCAGCAGAGAGGGATCTGGAAACACCATATATTTT
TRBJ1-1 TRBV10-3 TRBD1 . CAISLTGANTEAFF TGTGCCATCAGCTTGACAGGGGCAAACACTGAAGCTTTCTTT
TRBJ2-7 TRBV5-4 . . CASSLEGQTYEQYF TGTGCCAGCAGCTTGGAAGGCCAGACCTACGAGCAGTACTTC
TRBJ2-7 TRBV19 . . CASSIRARVYEQYF TGTGCCAGTAGTATACGGGCCAGGGTCTACGAGCAGTACTTC
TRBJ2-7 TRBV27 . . CASSLRGGTMSYEQYF TGTGCCAGCAGTTTGCGTGGCGGGACAATGTCCTACGAGCAGTACTTC
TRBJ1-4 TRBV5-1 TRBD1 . CASSLGQGATNEKLFF TGCGCCAGCAGCTTAGGACAGGGGGCAACTAATGAAAAACTGTTTTTT
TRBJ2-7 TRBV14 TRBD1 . CASSRSTSHRDRGPYEQYF TGTGCCAGCAGCCGTAGTACTTCACACCGGGACAGGGGGCCCTACGAGCAGTACTTC
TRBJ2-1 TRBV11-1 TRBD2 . CASSSGSSYNEQFF TGTGCCAGCAGCAGCGGGAGCTCCTACAATGAGCAGTTCTTC
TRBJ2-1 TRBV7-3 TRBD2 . CASSLNHWAGGNEQFF TGTGCCAGCAGCTTAAATCACTGGGCGGGAGGCAATGAGCAGTTCTTC
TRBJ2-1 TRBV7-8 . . CASSLPTEGTYNEQFF TGTGCCAGCAGCTTACCGACAGAGGGCACCTACAATGAGCAGTTCTTC
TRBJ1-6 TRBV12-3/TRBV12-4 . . CASSSSFHSPLHF TGTGCCAGCAGTTCGTCATTCCATTCACCCCTCCACTTT
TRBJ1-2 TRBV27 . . CASSQITDSKGYTF TGTGCCAGCAGTCAAATAACAGACAGTAAAGGCTACACCTTC
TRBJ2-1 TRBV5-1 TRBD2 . CASSPPLSGSSYNEQFF TGCGCCAGCAGCCCCCCCCTTAGCGGGAGCTCCTACAATGAGCAGTTCTTC
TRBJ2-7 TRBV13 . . CASSPLVYEQYF TGTGCCAGCAGCCCCCTGGTGTACGAGCAGTACTTC
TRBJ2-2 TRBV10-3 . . CVGENTGELFF TGTGTGGGCGAGAACACCGGGGAGCTGTTTTTT
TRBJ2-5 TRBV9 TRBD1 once CASSGDRGGETQYF TGTGCCAGCAGCGGAGACAGGGGAGGAGAGACCCAGTACTTC